The 2 T cell receptor beta chains given below trace back to one sample, sequenced in a study of cytomegalovirus exposure and HLA in healthy donors. The PCR made use of 60 Vbeta and 13 Jbeta primers. The repertoire was sequenced with immunoSEQ multiplex PCR; TCRdb's copy has only in-frame clones and lacks some. Of roughly 150,000 clones listed, 85% are singletons. Sequencing input: PBMCs. These receptors were taken from a boy younger than 10 in good health and CMV-seronegative.

The sample holds one count of this clone. J is TRBJ1-3 and V is TRBV28, with D perhaps TRBD1 (5 bases). V was cut by 5 bases and J by 4 bases, with 6 bases left in between. The CDR3 totals 12 residues. Germline V CDR1 and CDR2: MDHEN, SYDVKM. The CDR3 nucleotides read TGTGCCAGCAGTCCAGGGGGAAACACCATATATTTT. It encodes CASSPGGNTIYF. The full variable domain, in which reference TRBV28 and TRBJ1-3 provide the parts outside the CDR3, is DVKVTQSSRYLVKRTGEKVFLECVQDMDHENMFWYRQDPGLGLRLIYFSYDVKMKEKGDIPEGYSVSREKKERFSLILESASTNQTSMYLCASSPGGNTIYFGEGSWLTVV.

V usage is TRBV27 and J usage is TRBJ1-2; TRBD1 is a possible D gene (5 bases). V was shortened by 3 bases and J by 4 bases, with 9 bases between the two germline ends. This CDR3 contains 13 residues. Germline lookup yields CDR1 MNHEY and CDR2 SMNVEV (reference sequence). CDR3 loop: CASSFRVGYGYTF. The CDR3 DNA reads as TGTGCCAGCAGTTTCAGGGTTGGCTATGGCTACACCTTC.